The T cell receptor beta chain described here comes from a study of Ad26.COV2.S vaccination and SARS-CoV-2 variants. Sequencing used immunoSEQ multiplex PCR; TCRdb keeps in-frame clones, though not all of them. Here the sample spans a few hundred thousand clones, 80% to 95% being singletons. The CDR3 is 14 residues long. CDR1 is SGHAT, CDR2 FQNNGV, per germline. Trimming stripped 1 base from V and 0 bases from J, with 4 bases between. Specified treatment: 15 to 20 received Ad26.COV2.S at low or high dose, single or two shots; roughly 5 received placebo; per-sample allocation not given. Specimen acquisition occurred on day 63 following the initial vaccine or placebo injection.

The sequence derives from a person aged 18-65 years who received the Ad26.COV2.S COVID-19 vaccine or a placebo. The specimen was peripheral blood, collected in a trial of Ad26.COV2.S vaccine versus placebo. J is TRBJ2-1 and V is TRBV11-2; D is unclear. This CDR3 is CASSLALSYNEQFF. CDR3 DNA sequence: TGTGCCAGCAGCTTAGCACTCTCCTACAATGAGCAGTTCTTC. The full variable domain, rest sourced from reference TRBV11-2 and TRBJ2-1, is EAGVAQSPRYKIIEKRQSVAFWCNPISGHATLYWYQQILGQGPKLLIQFQNNGVVDDSQLPKDRFSAERLKGVDSTLKIQPAKLEDSAVYLCASSLALSYNEQFFGPGTRLTVL.